These T cell receptor beta chains were read from a single sample in a study of siplizumab effects on memory and regulatory T cells. Method: immunoSEQ multiplex PCR; TCRdb's copy keeps in-frame clones and lacks some. This table holds about 82,000 clones, approximately 86% found once. Specimen: Tregs sorted from blood. The receptors derive from a human donor in good health. Both conserved end residues are trimmed from each CDR3. Fields, in order: V gene, CDR3 protein.

>TRBV4-1
ASSQDKGRGTDTQY
>TRBV4-3
ASSQEGRGEQY
>TRBV5-1
ASSLGGTAYYGYT
>TRBV7-3
ASSLTGSGTEAF
>TRBV6-5
ASTRSALLYEQY
>TRBV6-5
ASSYSLRAPTGYT
>TRBV7-9
ATVQGPLYGYT
>TRBV9
ASSVALKGGGNTEAF
>TRBV11-2
ASSPTGSEGYT
>TRBV5-1
ASSFNSVGPYTEAF
>TRBV5-1
ASSWEYRETQY
>TRBV5-6
ASSPQGASQPQH
>TRBV9
ASSVATDFYNEQF
>TRBV11-2
ASSLVRMRSGNTIY
>TRBV6-5
ASSPGTGYGYT
>TRBV19
ASSIAASGGTDTQY
>TRBV5-1
ASSFGGGTGELF
>TRBV12-5
ASGSGTGGNEKLF
>TRBV10-3
AISVTTGELF
>TRBV6-1
ASRAGTAYEQY
>TRBV6-1
ASSEFLQETQY
>TRBV7-3
ASSMSPGQGGEKLF
>TRBV11-2
ASSLDGRRLAGMNEQY
>TRBV30
AWSVRGRDGYT
>TRBV5-6
ASSVVEGNTQY
>TRBV5-6
ASSLVPSGGNYGYT